The sequence of this TCR beta chain was determined in a study of siplizumab effects on memory and regulatory T cells. The length of the CDR3 is 15 residues. The J segment lost 2 bases and the V segment lost 0 bases, leaving 3 bases of the junction unmatched. The germline CDR1 and CDR2 sequences are SGHRS and YFSETQ. Sequencing used immunoSEQ multiplex PCR; TCRdb keeps in-frame clones, though not all of them. The sample holds fewer than 100,000 clones, over 85% seen once. Sequenced sample: non-Treg CD4+ T cells sorted from blood. This clonotype was sampled from a human donor in good health. The chain combines TRBV5-1 with TRBJ2-5, with 8 bases lining up with TRBD2. CDR3 bases: TGCGCCAGCAGCTTGGGGAGCGGGGGTCAAGAGACCCAGTACTTC. Translated, it gives CASSLGSGGQETQYF.